Listed below are T cell receptor beta chains from one sample, sequenced in a study of T cells in Graves' hyperthyroidism and ophthalmopathy. One entry per CDR3 protein results from TCRdb running MiXCR on the multiplex PCR reads. This table has about 420,000 distinct CDR3 sequences, around 16% appearing once. Sequencing used blood. These receptors came from a young woman with Graves' hyperthyroidism. Both conserved end residues are part of each CDR3. The D gene is left open where the match is weak. Rows give clone size only sometimes, using once, few, many, or a class for an expanded clone.

j_call | clone_size | v_call | d_call | cdr3_nt | cdr3_aa
TRBJ2-1 | many | TRBV7-9 | - | TGTGCCAGCAGCTTAGGACAGACCTACAATGAGCAGTTCTTC | CASSLGQTYNEQFF
TRBJ2-5 | many | TRBV7-9 | - | TGTGCCAGCAGCTTAATCGGGACGGAGACCCAGTACTTC | CASSLIGTETQYF
TRBJ2-5 | many | TRBV13 | TRBD2 | TGTGCCAGCAGCCTCGGCTCTAGCGGGGAGACCCAGTACTTC | CASSLGSSGETQYF
TRBJ2-7 | - | TRBV15 | TRBD1 | TGTGCCACCAGCAGAGACCGGGACAGGGGCTACGAGCAGTACTTC | CATSRDRDRGYEQYF
TRBJ2-7 | many | TRBV29-1 | - | TGCAGCGTTTTAGGTGGGGAGTACGAGCAGTACTTC | CSVLGGEYEQYF
TRBJ2-5 | - | TRBV5-4 | - | TGTGCCAGCAGCTTGCCCGCGGGGAGGCAAGAGACCCAGTACTTC | CASSLPAGRQETQYF
TRBJ1-1 | many | TRBV10-3 | TRBD1 | TGTGCCATCAGAGACAGGGACCTTAACACTGAAGCTTTCTTT | CAIRDRDLNTEAFF
TRBJ1-2 | - | TRBV6-5 | TRBD1 | TGTGCCAGCAACGAGGGGGCGAGGGATGGCTACACCTTC | CASNEGARDGYTF
TRBJ2-7 | many | TRBV6-1 | - | TGTGCCAGCAGCAACGATGGAGCCACGGACTACGAGCAGTACTTC | CASSNDGATDYEQYF
TRBJ2-3 | - | TRBV29-1 | - | TGCAGCGTTGTTGAGGGGGACAAAACAGGGCCACACTCGGATACGCAGTATTTT | CSVVEGDKTGPHSDTQYF
TRBJ2-5 | many | TRBV12-3/TRBV12-4 | TRBD1 | TGTGCCAGCAGCCTTTCCGGGACAGGGGGGGAGACCCAGTACTTC | CASSLSGTGGETQYF
TRBJ2-3 | - | TRBV20-1 | TRBD2 | TGCAGTGCTCACGGGACTAGCGGGGGGGGCTACACAGATACGCAGTATTTT | CSAHGTSGGGYTDTQYF
TRBJ2-7 | - | TRBV19 | - | TGTGCCAGTAGTCAGAGGGCGGCCTACGAGCAGTACTTC | CASSQRAAYEQYF
TRBJ2-7 | many | TRBV6-1 | TRBD1 | TGTGCCAGCAGGACGGACAGGGAACGTCGCGAGCAGTACTTC | CASRTDRERREQYF
TRBJ2-2 | many | TRBV10-3 | - | TGTGCCACCTACACCACCTCGGGGACCGGGGAGCTGTTTTTT | CATYTTSGTGELFF
TRBJ2-3 | - | TRBV20-1 | - | TGCAGTGCTGCCCCCCCGGGTGACGCGGGCGATACGCAGTATTTT | CSAAPPGDAGDTQYF
TRBJ1-5 | - | TRBV6-9 | TRBD1 | TGTGCCAGCAGTAATCCGGGACAGTATAGCAATCAGCCCCAGCATTTT | CASSNPGQYSNQPQHF
TRBJ1-6 | many | TRBV9 | - | TGTGCCAGCAGCGTGGGGCCGGTTAATTCACCCCTCCACTTT | CASSVGPVNSPLHF
TRBJ2-1 | many | TRBV2 | TRBD2 | TGTGCCAGCCAGGCTAGCGGTTACAATGAGCAGTTCTTC | CASQASGYNEQFF
TRBJ2-4 | few | TRBV19 | - | TGTGCCAGTAGTATCACATTCAAGCCACTAGCCAAAAACATTCAGTACTTC | CASSITFKPLAKNIQYF
TRBJ1-5 | - | TRBV19 | - | TGTGCCAGTAGGACAGGACAGCCATACAATCAGCCCCAGCATTTT | CASRTGQPYNQPQHF
TRBJ1-2 | many | TRBV30 | - | TGTGCCTGGAGTGATCCCCCGCGGGAGGCTGTTAACTATGGCTACACCTTC | CAWSDPPREAVNYGYTF
TRBJ1-1 | many | TRBV18 | - | TGTGCCAGCTCACCAGAACCCATGAACACTGAAGCTTTCTTT | CASSPEPMNTEAFF
TRBJ1-4 | once | TRBV6-2/TRBV6-3 | TRBD1 | TGTGCCAGCAGAGGCGGGGACAGGGCCCCGAATGAAAAACTGTTTTTT | CASRGGDRAPNEKLFF
TRBJ1-1 | many | TRBV20-1 | - | TGCAGTGCTAGACGCGGGACACCTGAAGCTTTCTTT | CSARRGTPEAFF
TRBJ2-1 | many | TRBV6-1 | TRBD2 | TGTGCCAGCAGCCGTTCTGGACTAGCGGGAGGGACCCTCCGCAATGAGCAGTTCTTC | CASSRSGLAGGTLRNEQFF
TRBJ1-6 | many | TRBV28 | TRBD1 | TGTGCCAGCAGTTTTGGCGACAGGGTCTCCTATAATTCACCCCTCCACTTT | CASSFGDRVSYNSPLHF
TRBJ1-4 | many | TRBV2 | - | TGTGCCAGCAGCCTCGGGAGGACAACTAATGAAAAACTGTTTTTT | CASSLGRTTNEKLFF
TRBJ1-4 | many | TRBV9 | - | TGTGCCAGCAGCCCGACCGGTTGGCAGTTTGAAAAACTGTTTTTT | CASSPTGWQFEKLFF
TRBJ2-7 | many | TRBV28 | - | TGTGCCAGCAGGGTTTCAAGAGAGCAGTACTTC | CASRVSREQYF
TRBJ2-5 | many | TRBV5-8 | - | TGTGCCAGCAGCTTGGGACGGACCGGGGAGACCCAGTACTTC | CASSLGRTGETQYF
TRBJ2-1 | - | TRBV28 | TRBD2 | TGTGCCAGCACGTCCGGGGGGGTGGGGTACAATGAGCAGTTCTTC | CASTSGGVGYNEQFF
TRBJ2-5 | few | TRBV20-1 | TRBD2 | TGCAGTGCTAGAGATAGCGGGAGGGCCAAGGAGACCCAGTACTTC | CSARDSGRAKETQYF
TRBJ1-2 | - | TRBV3-1 | - | TGTGCCAGCAGCCAAATTTCGCGGCTCAGGACACTGTACACCTTC | CASSQISRLRTLYTF
TRBJ2-2 | - | TRBV2 | - | TGTGCCAGCAGTGAATGGGGGGGGGCCGGGACCGGGGAGCTGTTTTTT | CASSEWGGAGTGELFF
TRBJ2-5 | many | TRBV11-3 | TRBD2 | TGTGCCAGCAGCCCCCCCCCGTGGCTAGCGGGTGGGGAGACCCAGTACTTC | CASSPPPWLAGGETQYF
TRBJ2-3 | - | TRBV4-2 | - | TGTGCCAGCAGCCAAGGGGTTTCCGGGAGGGCTGGGACAGATACGCAGTATTTC | CASSQGVSGRAGTDTQYF
TRBJ1-5 | - | TRBV12-3/TRBV12-4 | - | TGTGCCAGCAGTCTCACAGGTCGCAATCAGCCCCAGCATTTT | CASSLTGRNQPQHF
TRBJ1-5 | few | TRBV6-2/TRBV6-3 | - | TGTGCCAGCAGTTACTCCAGTTATAGCAATCAGCCCCAGCATTTT | CASSYSSYSNQPQHF
TRBJ2-2 | few | TRBV19 | - | TGTGCCAGTAAACAGGAGACGAACACCGGGGAGCTGTTTTTT | CASKQETNTGELFF
TRBJ1-2 | few | TRBV5-1 | - | TGCGCCAGCAGCTTGAAAGGTTTGGGAGGCTACACCTTC | CASSLKGLGGYTF
TRBJ2-2 | - | TRBV6-1 | TRBD1 | TGTGCCAGCAGCTTACAGGGGGCGATGACCGGGGAGCTGTTTTTT | CASSLQGAMTGELFF
TRBJ2-3 | many | TRBV3-1 | - | TGTGCCAGCACTCAACAGGGAGCGGGTGGAACAGATACGCAGTATTTT | CASTQQGAGGTDTQYF
TRBJ2-7 | - | TRBV27 | - | TGTGCCAGCAGTTTAGTCTCCGGGACGGTCTCCTACGAGCAGTACTTC | CASSLVSGTVSYEQYF
TRBJ2-3 | - | TRBV9 | - | TGTGCCAGCAGCCTAGCCCCGGATACGCAGTATTTT | CASSLAPDTQYF
TRBJ2-2 | - | TRBV9 | - | TGTGCCAGCAGCGTAGACGGGGATAACACCGGGGAGCTGTTTTTT | CASSVDGDNTGELFF
TRBJ2-7 | many | TRBV6-1 | - | TGTGCCAGCAGTGAACAGGGTTTCCACGAGCAGTACTTC | CASSEQGFHEQYF
TRBJ1-2 | many | TRBV2 | - | TGTGCCAGCAACCGGGGAGGGCCTCATACCTTC | CASNRGGPHTF
TRBJ1-5 | many | TRBV18 | - | TGTGCCAGCTCACCGGGGATACAAACTCAGCCCCAGCATTTT | CASSPGIQTQPQHF
TRBJ1-6 | many | TRBV5-1 | - | TGCGCCAGCAAACGGGGGGGCGGCTGGGATTCACCCCTCCACTTT | CASKRGGGWDSPLHF
TRBJ1-4 | many | TRBV12-3/TRBV12-4 | - | TGTGCCAGCAGTAGGACAGAGGGGGGTGAAAAACTGTTTTTT | CASSRTEGGEKLFF
TRBJ2-3 | many | TRBV2 | TRBD1 | TGTGCCAGCAGCAGACAGGGCCGCACAGATACGCAGTATTTT | CASSRQGRTDTQYF